A selection of T cell receptor beta chains follows, all from one sample in a study of T cell clones after liver transplantation. TCRdb's table, derived via immunoSEQ multiplex PCR, lists solely in-frame clones and lacks some. The sample shows just over 80,000 clones, 80% to 85% of them seen only once. Specimen: CD4+ T cells from blood, collected just over 45 months after liver transplant. The receptors come from a human patient who received a liver transplant. The graft donor may have contributed some T cells. CDR3s include the opening cysteine and the closing phenylalanine or tryptophan. A D gene is named only where the DNA matches it firmly. Clone size is not always given. Where it is, it says once, few, many or a class for expanded clones.

TRBV7-3	TRBJ2-7	NA	NA	TGTGCCAGCAGCCTAGGACGGAACTACGAGCAGTACTTC	CASSLGRNYEQYF
TRBV5-1	TRBJ1-1	NA	NA	TGCGCCAGCAGCTTGACAGGGATGGAAACTGAAGCTTTCTTT	CASSLTGMETEAFF
TRBV4-2	TRBJ1-3	NA	NA	TGTGCCAGCAGCCAAGAAGGCGGAGCTGGAAACACCATATATTTT	CASSQEGGAGNTIYF
TRBV7-9	TRBJ1-1	few	NA	TGTGCCAGCAGCTTAGTTGGAATTGAAGCTTTCTTT	CASSLVGIEAFF
TRBV18	TRBJ2-5	NA	TRBD1	TGTGCCAGCTCATCTCGACTACAGGGGCAAGAGGAAGAGACCCAGTACTTC	CASSSRLQGQEEETQYF
TRBV28	TRBJ1-4	once	NA	TGTGCCAGCAGTTTACCAGGCGAAAAACTGTTTTTT	CASSLPGEKLFF
TRBV6-6	TRBJ1-1	NA	NA	TGTGCCAGCAGATTGAACACTGAAGCTTTCTTT	CASRLNTEAFF
TRBV27	TRBJ2-2	NA	NA	TGTGCCAGCACTCGGGGACCACTGAACACCGGGGAGCTGTTTTTT	CASTRGPLNTGELFF
TRBV29-1	TRBJ1-1	few	NA	TGCAGCGCTGGGAGGCGGAACACTGAAGCTTTCTTT	CSAGRRNTEAFF
TRBV25-1	TRBJ2-3	NA	NA	TGTGCCAGCAAAAGAAGCGGGAGCACAGATACGCAGTATTTT	CASKRSGSTDTQYF
TRBV11-2	TRBJ1-3	few	NA	TGTGCCAGCAGCTTATTAGGCGGGAGATCTGGAAACACCATATATTTT	CASSLLGGRSGNTIYF
TRBV27	TRBJ1-5	NA	NA	TGTGCCAGCAGTCCGGGATATAGCAATCAGCCCCAGCATTTT	CASSPGYSNQPQHF
TRBV19	TRBJ2-1	NA	TRBD2	TGTGCCAGTAGTATTGGGAGCGGGAGGGGTCTTAGTGAGCAGTTCTTC	CASSIGSGRGLSEQFF
TRBV6-5	TRBJ2-2	NA	NA	TGTGCCAGCACCCCGGTGGGGTCTGGGGAGCTGTTTTTT	CASTPVGSGELFF
TRBV5-1	TRBJ1-1	few	NA	TGCGCCAGCAGCTTGGAGGGGGGGCGAAGTAAAGCTTTCTTT	CASSLEGGRSKAFF
TRBV6-6	TRBJ2-1	once	NA	TGTGCCAGCAGTTACTCGACGGGGAATGAGCAGTTCTTC	CASSYSTGNEQFF